What follows are 32 T cell receptor beta chains derived from one specimen sequenced in a study of cytomegalovirus exposure and HLA in healthy donors. Use of 60 Vbeta and 13 Jbeta primers characterized the PCR. Only in-frame clones appear in the TCRdb table, and some are missing; sequencing was by immunoSEQ multiplex PCR. The table shows 95,000 to 100,000 clones, with around 75% occurring only once. The source material was PBMCs. These TCRs come from a man aged 50 to 59 in good health and CMV-seronegative.

V gene TRBV5-6 combines with J gene TRBJ1-3; 7 bases are a match to TRBD1. V trimming: 2 bases; J trimming: 8 bases; junction bases outside the gene matches: 7. This CDR3 has 14 amino acids. Germline CDR1 and CDR2: SGHDT and YYEEEE. In nucleotides, the CDR3 is TGTGCCAGCAGCTTCAAAGACAGGGCTTACACCATATATTTT. Its translation is CASSFKDRAYTIYF.

The chain couples TRBV5-1 to TRBJ2-5; 13 bases line up with TRBD2. This CDR3 spans 19 amino acids. Germline lookup yields CDR1 SGHRS and CDR2 YFSETQ. The J segment lost 2 bases and the V segment lost 3 bases, leaving 13 bases of the junction unmatched. CDR3 bases: TGCGCCAGCAGCTGGCCGGGAGTAGGGACTAGCGGGGTACAAGAGACCCAGTACTTC. Translating gives CASSWPGVGTSGVQETQYF. Drawing the rest from reference TRBV5-1 and TRBJ2-5, the complete variable domain is KAGVTQTPRYLIKTRGQQVTLSCSPISGHRSVSWYQQTPGQGLQFLFEYFSETQRNKGNFPGRFSGRQFSNSRSEMNVSTLELGDSALYLCASSWPGVGTSGVQETQYFGPGTRLLVL.

The chain employs TRBV28 and TRBJ1-2; a weak D match, TRBD1 (6 bases). The CDR3 runs 13 residues. Trimming cost V 5 bases and J 4 bases, with 11 bases left between them. From germline, CDR1 is MDHEN and CDR2 SYDVKM. DNA for the CDR3: TGTGCCAGCAGTAACGACAGGATCTATGGCTACACCTTC. Translation gives CASSNDRIYGYTF.

There are a few counts of this clone. The chain recombines TRBV19 with TRBJ2-1, with D tentatively TRBD1 (6 bases). CDR1 and CDR2 (germline): LNHDA, SQIVND (reference sequence). The CDR3 consists of 15 residues. V lost 5 bases to trimming and J lost 9 bases, with 20 bases between them. CDR3 amino acids: CASSPETGMTIEQFF. CDR3 coding DNA: TGTGCCAGTAGTCCCGAGACAGGAATGACGATTGAGCAGTTCTTC.

The genes are TRBV28 and TRBJ2-5; 7 bases agree with TRBD1. The V segment lost 5 bases and the J segment 5 bases; nucleotides outside the gene matches: 5. Germline CDR1 is MDHEN and CDR2 is SYDVKM. There are 13 residues in the CDR3. CDR3 nucleotide sequence: TGTGCCAGCAGTCAGACAGGGACGGAGACCCAGTACTTC. It is translated as CASSQTGTETQYF. The full variable domain, with the rest looked up from reference TRBV28 and TRBJ2-5, is DVKVTQSSRYLVKRTGEKVFLECVQDMDHENMFWYRQDPGLGLRLIYFSYDVKMKEKGDIPEGYSVSREKKERFSLILESASTNQTSMYLCASSQTGTETQYFGPGTRLLVL.

The chain employs TRBV7-8 and TRBJ1-4; TRBD1 matches at 9 bases. The CDR3 contains 16 residues. V was pared by 1 base and J by 8 bases, with 8 bases of the junction left unmatched. The germline gives CDR1 SGHVS, CDR2 FQNEAQ. The chain's CDR3 is CASSLGLDRGYEKLFF. In nucleotides, the CDR3 is TGTGCCAGCAGCTTAGGGTTGGACAGGGGCTACGAAAAACTGTTTTTT.

J is TRBJ1-4 and V is TRBV28; D possibly corresponds to TRBD1 (6 bases). The germline V gene has CDR1 MDHEN and CDR2 SYDVKM. The CDR3 is 14 amino acids. Trimming stripped 9 bases from V and 8 bases from J, with 19 bases between. The CDR3 nucleotides read TGTGCCAGTCTGGGAGTCCAGGGGTGGGAAAAACTGTTTTTT. Translating gives CASLGVQGWEKLFF.

The rearrangement joins TRBV6-5 to TRBJ1-2, with a possible D match to TRBD1 (5 bases). The ends were cut back, 5 bases at V and 8 bases at J, with 15 bases in the middle. The CDR3 is 13 residues long. CDR1 and CDR2 (germline): MNHEY, SVGAGI. This chain's CDR3 is CASSDNRFGGYTF. For the CDR3, the DNA is TGTGCCAGCAGTGATAACAGGTTCGGGGGCTACACCTTC.

The rearrangement links TRBV27 to TRBJ1-2; 8 nucleotides match TRBD1. V shed 3 bases, J shed 6 bases, and the junction held 6 bases outside the gene matches. Germline loops: CDR1 MNHEY, CDR2 SMNVEV (reference sequence). The CDR3 spans 14 residues. CDR3 residues: CASSFLDRADGYTF. DNA of the CDR3: TGTGCCAGCAGTTTCCTGGACAGGGCCGATGGCTACACCTTC.

This rearrangement joins TRBV4-2 to TRBJ2-7; 7 bases agree with TRBD2. Germline V gene sequence: CDR1 LGHNA, CDR2 YNFKEQ. This CDR3 has 16 amino acids. Unmatched junction bases numbered 8, after V lost 0 bases and J lost 3 bases. Here the CDR3 DNA reads TGTGCCAGCAGCCAAGATCTTGCTAGCGGAGACTACGAGCAGTACTTC. It is translated as CASSQDLASGDYEQYF.

The V call is TRBV19, the J call TRBJ2-1, with TRBD2 matching over 10 bases. From germline, CDR1 is LNHDA and CDR2 SQIVND (reference sequence). The CDR3 is 14 residues long. V lost 9 bases to trimming and J lost 7 bases; unmatched junction nucleotides: 9. CDR3 sequence reads: CARASGRARNEQFF. The CDR3 DNA sequence: TGTGCCAGGGCCAGCGGGAGGGCCCGGAATGAGCAGTTCTTC. The full variable domain, in which reference TRBV19 and TRBJ2-1 provide the parts outside the CDR3, is DGGITQSPKYLFRKEGQNVTLSCEQNLNHDAMYWYRQDPGQGLRLIYYSQIVNDFQKGDIAEGYSVSREKKESFPLTVTSAQKNPTAFYLCARASGRARNEQFFGPGTRLTVL.

This sequence joins TRBV4-2 and TRBJ2-6, with D tentatively TRBD1 (6 bases). Trimming took off 3 bases at V and 0 bases at J, with 9 bases between the two ends. The CDR3 is 16 amino acids. Germline V CDR1 and CDR2: LGHNA, YNFKEQ. This CDR3 reads CASSHTGSSGANVLTF. The CDR3 nucleotides read TGTGCCAGCAGCCATACAGGGAGCTCTGGGGCCAACGTCCTGACTTTC.

This clone was counted between two and nine times. The chain is built from TRBV6-6 and TRBJ1-2, with 7 bases lining up with TRBD1. Losses at the gene ends were 5 bases for V and 6 bases for J; bases not matched to a gene: 9. The germline V gene encodes CDR1 MNHNY and CDR2 SVGAGI (reference sequence). This CDR3 comprises 14 residues. The CDR3 sequence is CASSTFSRGDGYTF. CDR3 in DNA: TGTGCCAGCAGTACCTTCTCCAGGGGGGATGGCTACACCTTC.

The V and J genes are TRBV19 and TRBJ1-5; D gene ambiguous. Germline V gene sequence: CDR1 LNHDA, CDR2 SQIVND (reference sequence). This CDR3 has 13 residues. The ends were cut back, 10 bases at V and 3 bases at J, with 13 bases in the middle. The CDR3 DNA reads TGTGCCACCTCAGAACGTTTCAATCAGCCCCAGCATTTT. This translates into CATSERFNQPQHF.

This clone was observed a few times. The chain combines TRBV11-2 with TRBJ2-1; D is uncertain. Looked up from germline, CDR1 is SGHAT and CDR2 is FQNNGV. The germline V and J ends were trimmed by 1 base and 9 bases, with 4 bases remaining between them. The CDR3 has 11 residues. CDR3 loop: CASSLAGEQFF. In DNA, the CDR3 is TGTGCCAGCAGCTTAGCAGGTGAGCAGTTCTTC.

The V and J genes are TRBV5-1 and TRBJ2-5; a weak D match, TRBD2 (6 bases). This CDR3 region has 16 residues. The germline V and J ends were trimmed by 4 bases and 5 bases, with 21 bases remaining between them. Germline CDR1 reads SGHRS; CDR2 reads YFSETQ. CDR3 nucleotide sequence: TGCGCCAGCAGCCAAGCACCGACTAGTGGAGGGGAGACCCAGTACTTC. Translation gives CASSQAPTSGGETQYF.

CDR3 sequence reads: CASSLRGGPQHF. The CDR3 coding sequence is TGTGCCAGCAGCTTACGGGGGGGACCCCAGCATTTT. The V call is TRBV7-9, the J call TRBJ1-5; perhaps TRBD1 as D (5 bases). The CDR3 has 12 amino acids. V was trimmed by 2 bases and J by 10 bases, leaving 9 bases between them. Germline CDR1 reads SEHNR; CDR2 reads FQNEAQ (reference sequence).

The chain carries TRBV5-5 and TRBJ2-3; 9 nucleotides agree with TRBD2. V was clipped by 0 bases and J by 5 bases; unmatched bases: 7. CDR3 size: 16 residues. Per the germline V gene, CDR1 is SGHKS and CDR2 is YYEKEE (reference sequence). For the CDR3, the DNA is TGTGCCAGCAGCTTGGATCCCGCGGGGGGGAGAGATACGCAGTATTTT. It is translated as CASSLDPAGGRDTQYF.

The gene calls are TRBV5-1 and TRBJ2-7; 15 bases line up with TRBD2. After removal of 4 bases from V and 7 bases from J, the junction contained 9 bases not matched to a gene. CDR1 SGHRS and CDR2 YFSETQ come from the germline V gene. CDR3 size: 16 residues. Written as DNA, the CDR3 is TGCGCCAGCAGCCTAGGACTAGCGGGAGGGCTTGGAGAGCAGTACTTC. This encodes CASSLGLAGGLGEQYF.

The chain links TRBV4-1 to TRBJ1-5; the D gene is possibly TRBD1 (6 bases). The CDR3 is 13 residues long. CDR1 and CDR2 (germline): MGHRA, YSYEKL. Trimming removed 4 bases at V and 5 bases at J, with 9 bases between. The DNA for the CDR3 is TGCGCCAGCAGCCTACCAGGGGATCAGCCCCAGCATTTT. The encoded protein is CASSLPGDQPQHF.

The rearrangement joins TRBV7-3 to TRBJ2-5, with 10 bases matching TRBD2. Germline V lookup: CDR1 SGHTA, CDR2 FQGTGA. This CDR3 is built from 14 residues. J lost 4 bases, V lost 5 bases, and 4 bases had no gene match. The CDR3 DNA follows: TGTGCCAGCAGCGGAAGCGGGGGGGGAGAGACCCAGTACTTC. This gives the protein CASSGSGGGETQYF.

There are a few counts of this clone. This sequence joins TRBV5-1 and TRBJ2-7, with 7 bases that match TRBD1. Per the germline V gene, CDR1 is SGHRS and CDR2 is YFSETQ. The CDR3 runs to 16 residues. V shed 3 bases, J shed 3 bases, and the junction held 12 bases outside the gene matches. CDR3 nucleotide sequence: TGCGCCAGCAGCTCGTTAAGACAGGGCGGAATCTACGAGCAGTACTTC. This translates into CASSSLRQGGIYEQYF.

This clone was seen a few times. The chain is built from TRBV7-9 and TRBJ2-3, with D possibly TRBD2 on 6 matching bases. The CDR3 consists of 14 residues. V gave up 5 bases and J gave up 0 bases, with 9 bases separating them. The germline V gene has CDR1 SEHNR and CDR2 FQNEAQ (reference sequence). This CDR3 is CASSPGSSTDTQYF. CDR3 nucleotide sequence: TGTGCCAGCAGCCCCGGGAGCAGCACAGATACGCAGTATTTT.

The J gene is TRBJ2-7, the V gene TRBV6-1; the match to TRBD1 covers 7 bases. CDR1 MNHNS and CDR2 SASEGT come from the germline V gene. J lost 1 base, V lost 11 bases, and 8 bases had no gene match. This CDR3 is 13 amino acids long. DNA of the CDR3: TGTGCCGGATCACAGGGGCTATCCTACGAGCAGTACTTC. Amino acids: CAGSQGLSYEQYF.

The V call is TRBV7-9, the J call TRBJ2-1; D unclear. V dropped 3 bases and J dropped 8 bases, with 11 bases sitting between them. CDR1 is SEHNR, CDR2 FQNEAQ, per germline (reference sequence). The CDR3 loop spans 13 amino acids. The CDR3 here is CASSFDNWDEQFF. CDR3 coding DNA: TGTGCCAGCAGCTTCGACAATTGGGATGAGCAGTTCTTC.

V and J are TRBV15 and TRBJ2-1; 9 bases are shared with TRBD2. CDR1 is LNHNV and CDR2 is YYDKDF in the germline V gene (reference sequence). With 0 bases clipped from V and 7 bases from J, the junction kept 16 bases outside the gene matches. CDR3 length: 19 residues. This CDR3 is CATSRDRPSGRGGKNEQFF. Written as DNA, the CDR3 is TGTGCCACCAGCAGAGATAGACCCTCGGGGCGGGGGGGCAAGAATGAGCAGTTCTTC.

The rearrangement uses TRBV5-4 and TRBJ2-2, with a weak D call TRBD1 (5 bases). Trimming took 2 bases from V and 2 from J, leaving 13 bases between them. The CDR3 loop spans 16 amino acids. The germline V gene encodes CDR1 SGHNT and CDR2 YYREEE (reference sequence). The CDR3 DNA reads TGTGCCAGCAGCTTCTTCCAGGGTACTAACACCGGGGAGCTGTTTTTT. This encodes CASSFFQGTNTGELFF.

The chain has TRBV27 and TRBJ2-3; D not certain. Trimming shortened V by 6 bases and J by 6 bases, and 10 bases separated the two germline ends. The germline CDR1 and CDR2 sequences are MNHEY and SMNVEV (reference sequence). The CDR3 has 12 amino acids. CDR3 coding DNA: TGTGCCAGCAGCCGAACCGGGGATACGCAGTATTTT. This codes for CASSRTGDTQYF.

This clone appeared a single time. The chain is built from TRBV13 and TRBJ2-7, with a tentative D call TRBD2 (5 bases). Germline-derived CDR1 and CDR2 are PRHDT and FYEKMQ (reference sequence). The CDR3 consists of 13 residues. Trimming left V 6 bases short and J 1 base short, with 10 bases between. The DNA for the CDR3 is TGTGCCAGCAGTTTTGAGGGATCCTACGAGCAGTACTTC. Translation gives CASSFEGSYEQYF.

This clone was recorded a few times. The V and J genes are TRBV6-5 and TRBJ2-5; 8 bases align to TRBD1. Germline trimming cut 3 bases from V and 5 bases from J; bases unmatched to any gene: 8. The CDR3 is made up of 15 amino acids. Germline V gene data show CDR1 as MNHEY and CDR2 as SVGAGI. CDR3 in DNA: TGTGCCAGCAGTTATACAGGGGGGAGGCAGGAGACCCAGTACTTC. Protein sequence: CASSYTGGRQETQYF.

This chain connects TRBV7-8 to TRBJ2-5, with a possible D match to TRBD2 (5 bases). The CDR3 is made up of 15 amino acids. The germline V gene has CDR1 SGHVS and CDR2 FQNEAQ. V lost 0 bases and J lost 4, with 12 bases in between. DNA for the CDR3: TGTGCCAGCAGCTTAGCGCTAGCAAGAGGAGAGACCCAGTACTTC. It encodes CASSLALARGETQYF. Supplemented by reference TRBV7-8 and TRBJ2-5, the full variable domain reads GAGVSQSPRYKVAKRGQDVALRCDPISGHVSLFWYQQALGQGPEFLTYFQNEAQLDKSGLPSDRFFAERPEGSVSTLKIQRTQQEDSAVYLCASSLALARGETQYFGPGTRLLVL.

The J gene is TRBJ1-1, the V gene TRBV6-5; perhaps TRBD1 as D (6 bases). The V end was cut by 2 bases, the J end by 1 base, with 11 bases between. CDR1 is MNHEY and CDR2 is SVGAGI in the germline V gene. CDR3 length equals 15 residues. The CDR3 protein is CASSYHQTGNTEAFF. CDR3 coding DNA: TGTGCCAGCAGTTACCACCAGACAGGGAACACTGAAGCTTTCTTT.